This note documents a single T cell receptor (beta chain) sequence. The data were taken from a study of shared clonotypes between healthy human individuals. Study in general: Each donor contributed plates that comprised three CD4 naive, three CD4 memory, two CD8 naive and one CD8 memory.

CDR3 length: 17 amino acids. Trimming shortened V by 2 bases and J by 0 bases, and 17 bases separated the two germline ends. Germline V gene lookup returns CDR1 KGHSH and CDR2 LQKENI. TCRdb's table, derived via immunoSEQ multiplex PCR, lists solely in-frame clones and lacks some. In the table there are about 2 million clones, 85% to 95% of which are singletons. Input material: naive CD4+ T cells sorted from blood. Regarding subset: CD45RA+ positively selected. The TCR comes from a man aged 18 to 30 in good health. The chain uses TRBV18 and TRBJ2-7; tentatively, D is TRBD2 (5 bases). The chain's CDR3 is CASSPFGLAGPSYEQYF. The DNA of the CDR3 is TGTGCCAGCTCACCATTCGGGCTAGCTGGACCCTCCTACGAGCAGTACTTC.